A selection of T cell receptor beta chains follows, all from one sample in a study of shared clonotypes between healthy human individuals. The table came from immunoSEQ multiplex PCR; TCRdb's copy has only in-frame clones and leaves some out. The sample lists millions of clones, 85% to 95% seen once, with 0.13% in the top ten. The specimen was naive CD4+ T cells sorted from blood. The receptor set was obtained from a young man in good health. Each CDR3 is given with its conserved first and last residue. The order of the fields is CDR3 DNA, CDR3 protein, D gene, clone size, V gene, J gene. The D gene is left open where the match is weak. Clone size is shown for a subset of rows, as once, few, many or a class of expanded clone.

CDR3nt: TGTGCCAGCAACCCAGGGGCGGGAGGAGTTCACAATGAGCAGTTCTTC
CDR3aa: CASNPGAGGVHNEQFF
d_gene: TRBD2
abundance: -
v_gene: TRBV6-6
j_gene: TRBJ2-1

CDR3nt: TGCAGCGTCACGATCAACAGCTTATCCAATGAAAAACTGTTTTTT
CDR3aa: CSVTINSLSNEKLFF
d_gene: -
abundance: once
v_gene: TRBV29-1
j_gene: TRBJ1-4

CDR3nt: TGTGCCAGCAGCTTAGCGCAACCGGGACAGGGAACAGATACGCAGTATTTT
CDR3aa: CASSLAQPGQGTDTQYF
d_gene: TRBD1
abundance: -
v_gene: TRBV7-9
j_gene: TRBJ2-3

CDR3nt: TGTGCCAGCAGGAGTAATCAGCCCCAGCATTTT
CDR3aa: CASRSNQPQHF
d_gene: -
abundance: -
v_gene: TRBV28
j_gene: TRBJ1-5

CDR3nt: TGTGCCAGCACCGCAGGGGGGCGGGGTAGCAATCAGCCCCAGCATTTT
CDR3aa: CASTAGGRGSNQPQHF
d_gene: TRBD1
abundance: -
v_gene: TRBV6-4
j_gene: TRBJ1-5

CDR3nt: TGCGCCAGCAGCCACCCGTTGGGGACCCAGTACTTC
CDR3aa: CASSHPLGTQYF
d_gene: -
abundance: -
v_gene: TRBV4-1
j_gene: TRBJ2-5

CDR3nt: TGTGCCAGCAGCTATACAGTGGACCGAAATGAAAAACTGTTTTTT
CDR3aa: CASSYTVDRNEKLFF
d_gene: -
abundance: -
v_gene: TRBV7-9
j_gene: TRBJ1-4

CDR3nt: TGTGCCAGCAGCTTAGACGGAGACAATGAGCAGTTCTTC
CDR3aa: CASSLDGDNEQFF
d_gene: -
abundance: -
v_gene: TRBV7-2
j_gene: TRBJ2-1

CDR3nt: TGTGCCAGCAGCTTACTTGATACGCAGTATTTT
CDR3aa: CASSLLDTQYF
d_gene: -
abundance: -
v_gene: TRBV7-2
j_gene: TRBJ2-3

CDR3nt: TGTGCCAGCAGCCGAGGCCAGATTGCAACTAATGAAAAACTGTTTTTT
CDR3aa: CASSRGQIATNEKLFF
d_gene: -
abundance: -
v_gene: TRBV14
j_gene: TRBJ1-4

CDR3nt: TGTGCCAGTAGTATGTCGGGCCAAAAGAAAAACTCCTACGAGCAGTACTTC
CDR3aa: CASSMSGQKKNSYEQYF
d_gene: -
abundance: once
v_gene: TRBV19
j_gene: TRBJ2-7